The 24 T cell receptor beta chains in this list originate from one sample, sequenced in a study of blood T cells in healthy people across ages. The use of a sample-barcoded 5' primer and a J-beta primer mix characterized a second PCR of about 6 to 12 cycles. TCRdb re-derived calls from the 5' RACE reads in MiXCR, one entry per CDR3 protein. Counted here are some 1.4 million distinct CDR3 sequences, approximately 42% occurring once; the ten biggest clones make up less than 8%. Sequencing was performed on blood. All receptors come from a woman under 30 in good health.

This clonotype was detected only a few times. Here the CDR3 reads CASSEARTGGEQYF. The DNA for the CDR3 is TGTGCCAGCAGTGAAGCGAGGACAGGGGGCGAGCAGTACTTC. The V call is TRBV6-1, the J call TRBJ2-7; TRBD1 matches at 10 bases. V lost 0 bases and J lost 6; bases outside the gene matches: 2. The germline V gene encodes CDR1 MNHNS and CDR2 SASEGT. This CDR3 spans 14 amino acids.

Notes on this clonotype: This may stem from a read error, because a much larger clone lies one nucleotide away. The chain has TRBV13 and TRBJ2-1; 8 bases map to TRBD2. The germline V gene has CDR1 PRHDT and CDR2 FYEKMQ (reference sequence). The junction had 18 bases not matched to a gene; V was cut back by 3 bases and J by 2 bases. The CDR3 has 20 amino acids. CDR3 loop: CASSFSVPGLVGGTYNEQFF. The CDR3, as DNA: TGTGCCAGCAGCTTCTCCGTCCCGGGACTAGTGGGAGGCACCTACAATGAGCAGTTCTTC.

The CDR3, as DNA: TGTGCCATCAGTGGACTGAACAATTCACCCCTCCACTTT. Encoded protein: CAISGLNNSPLHF. J is TRBJ1-6 and V is TRBV10-3; D uncertain. Trimming removed 4 bases from V and 7 bases from J, with 8 bases in between. Germline V gene lookup returns CDR1 ENHRY and CDR2 SYGVKD. This CDR3 has 13 residues.

A single count supports this clonotype. The CDR3 coding sequence is TGCGCCAGCAGTCTGGACATTGAAGGCACTGAAGCTTTCTTT. This codes for CASSLDIEGTEAFF. The J gene is TRBJ1-1, the V gene TRBV10-1; a weak D match, TRBD1 (5 bases). This CDR3 spans 14 amino acids. Germline CDR1 reads WNHNN; CDR2 reads SYGVQD (reference sequence). V was trimmed by 5 bases and J by 4 bases, leaving 14 bases between them.

The chain couples TRBV29-1 to TRBJ2-1; 7 nucleotides align to TRBD1. The V and J ends lost 7 bases and 5 bases, in that order; junction bases with no gene match: 8. This CDR3 is 13 amino acids long. CDR1 SQVTM and CDR2 ANQGSEA come from the germline V gene. CDR3 in DNA: TGCAGCGCCACGGACAGGATTGACAATGAGCAGTTCTTC. This sequence encodes CSATDRIDNEQFF.

The V and J genes are TRBV11-2 and TRBJ2-1; no reliable D call. Germline-derived CDR1 and CDR2 are SGHAT and FQNNGV. V lost 7 bases, J lost 6 bases, and 7 bases lay in between. The length of the CDR3 is 11 residues. CDR3 nucleotide sequence: TGTGCCAGCATCCTTAGCAATGAGCAGTTCTTC. It encodes CASILSNEQFF.

This sequence joins TRBV7-9 and TRBJ1-6; D remains ambiguous. The CDR3 length is 12 residues. Trimming pared 5 bases from V and 18 bases from J, leaving 17 bases between. CDR1 is SEHNR and CDR2 is FQNEAQ in the germline V gene (reference sequence). The CDR3 sequence is CASSPDGLAPHF. The CDR3, as DNA: TGTGCCAGCAGCCCCGATGGTCTGGCCCCCCACTTT.

This clonotype was detected a few times. The rearrangement links TRBV20-1 to TRBJ2-1; possible D gene TRBD2, 6 bases. V was trimmed by 5 bases and J by 6 bases, leaving 17 bases between them. This CDR3 comprises 14 residues. Germline lookup yields CDR1 DFQATT and CDR2 SNEGSKA (reference sequence). Here the CDR3 reads CSAGGVSLPNEQFF. The CDR3, as DNA: TGCAGTGCTGGAGGGGTCTCCCTCCCCAATGAGCAGTTCTTC.

CDR3 in DNA: TGTGCCAGCAGCAGGAGAACCGATAAGGGACAGGATACCTTCACTGAAGCTTTCTTT. This sequence encodes CASSRRTDKGQDTFTEAFF. This rearrangement joins TRBV21-1 to TRBJ1-1; the table's D call of TRBD1 was not tested on the DNA. TRBV21-1 is a pseudogene. The CDR3 runs 19 residues.

V gene TRBV25-1 combines with J gene TRBJ2-7, with 8 bases identical to TRBD2. Gene TRBJ2-5 matches the end of the DNA better, so the J call may be wrong. CDR1 and CDR2 from the germline V gene are MGHDK and SYGVNS. This CDR3 has 16 residues. For the CDR3, the DNA is TGTGCCAGCAGTGAATATACCGGGAGGGCCCGGGAGACCCAGTACTTC. Protein sequence: CASSEYTGRARETQYF.

The genes are TRBV12-3 or TRBV12-4 and TRBJ2-3, with TRBD2 matching over 9 bases. The CDR3 contains 15 residues. V lost 7 bases and J lost 4; bases outside the gene matches: 9. In nucleotides, the CDR3 is TGTGCCAGCATTCGGGGGCGGGAGGGCGCAGATACGCAGTATTTT. Translated: CASIRGREGADTQYF.

This clonotype turned up a few times. The chain couples TRBV10-3 to TRBJ1-1; TRBD1 agrees at 10 bases. The CDR3 length is 13 residues. CDR1 ENHRY and CDR2 SYGVKD come from the germline V gene. The trim removed 8 bases at V and 4 bases at J, leaving 4 bases unmatched. The DNA of the CDR3 is TGTGCCATCCTTGGACAGGGGGGCACTGAAGCTTTCTTT. Amino acid sequence: CAILGQGGTEAFF.

The rearrangement joins TRBV2 to TRBJ2-2; D may be TRBD2 (6 bases). CDR3 length equals 15 residues. CDR1 is SNHLY and CDR2 is FYNNEI in the germline V gene. V lost 4 bases to trimming and J lost 3 bases, with 12 bases between them. The CDR3 loop is CASSATRRYTGELFF. The CDR3 DNA reads TGTGCCAGCAGTGCGACTAGGCGGTACACCGGGGAGCTGTTTTTT.

V gene TRBV4-1 combines with J gene TRBJ1-2; D is perhaps TRBD1 (5 bases). Per the germline V gene, CDR1 is MGHRA and CDR2 is YSYEKL. The CDR3 runs 16 residues. The germline V and J ends were trimmed by 8 bases and 5 bases, with 24 bases remaining between them. The CDR3, as DNA: TGCGCCAGCGGGGGAGTCGGGACTCCGAAGGATTATGGCTACACCTTC. This translates into CASGGVGTPKDYGYTF.

Regarding this clonotype: One base away lies a much larger clone, so this may be a sequencing read error. This chain joins TRBV6-5 and TRBJ1-4, with D perhaps matching TRBD1 (5 bases). The ends were cut back, 5 bases at V and 2 bases at J, with 9 bases in the middle. The V gene's germline CDR1 is MNHEY and CDR2 SVGAGI. The CDR3 loop spans 14 amino acids. The CDR3 coding sequence is TGTGCCAGCAGTGACGAGGGGACTAATGAAAAACTGTTTTTT. Residues: CASSDEGTNEKLFF.

This clonotype was detected a few times. The genes are TRBV29-1 and TRBJ1-2; possibly TRBD1 for D (5 bases). The germline gives CDR1 SQVTM, CDR2 ANQGSEA. V was shortened by 0 bases and J by 6 bases, with 14 bases between the two germline ends. This CDR3 contains 14 residues. The CDR3 bases are TGCAGCGTTGAAGATTGGGGTGGGGCTGATGGCTACACCTTC. It specifies CSVEDWGGADGYTF.

The rearrangement joins TRBV30 to TRBJ2-3; D unclear. CDR3 length equals 12 residues. Per the germline V gene, CDR1 is GTSNPN and CDR2 is SVGIG (reference sequence). The germline V and J ends were trimmed by 3 bases and 4 bases, with 8 bases remaining between them. CDR3 sequence reads: CAWSSSPDTQYF. CDR3 bases: TGTGCCTGGAGCTCGAGTCCAGATACGCAGTATTTT.

The chain recombines TRBV5-6 with TRBJ2-4, with D unclear. The end of the DNA fits TRBJ2-7 better, so the J call may be wrong. Looked up from germline, CDR1 is SGHDT and CDR2 is YYEEEE. CDR3 length: 12 amino acids. CDR3 protein: CASSERRHEQYF. The CDR3 coding sequence is TGTGCCAGCAGCGAGCGACGGCACGAGCAGTACTTC.

With regard to this clonotype: One end of the junction varies from germline; a read error may be responsible. This chain connects TRBV7-8 to TRBJ2-1, with D unclear. CDR1 and CDR2 (germline): SGHVS, FQNEAQ. The CDR3 extends over 14 amino acids. This CDR3 reads CASSFESSYTEQFF. In nucleotides, the CDR3 is TGTGCCAGCAGCTTTGAGAGCTCCTACACTGAGCAGTTCTTC.

This clonotype occurred a few times. The chain carries TRBV3-1 and TRBJ2-3; 10 bases are a match to TRBD2. This CDR3 has 14 amino acids. The germline V gene encodes CDR1 LGHDT and CDR2 YNNKEL (reference sequence). After removal of 8 bases from V and 2 bases from J, the junction contained 4 bases not matched to a gene. CDR3 nucleotides: TGTGCCAGCGCCCTAGCGGGGGTCACAGATACGCAGTATTTT. This encodes CASALAGVTDTQYF.

V gene TRBV12-3 or TRBV12-4 combines with J gene TRBJ2-3; possibly TRBD1 or TRBD2 for D (6 bases each). This CDR3 contains 15 residues. V was cut by 3 bases and J by 6 bases, with 16 bases left in between. The DNA for the CDR3 is TGTGCCAGCAGTTTGGAGGGGGGCAAGGCGGATACGCAGTATTTT. It is translated as CASSLEGGKADTQYF.

The CDR3 sequence is CASSSFEEETQYF. In DNA form, the CDR3 reads TGTGCCAGCAGTTCCTTTGAGGAGGAGACCCAGTACTTC. J is TRBJ2-5 and V is TRBV12-3 or TRBV12-4; D remains unclear. V gave up 4 bases and J gave up 5 bases, with 11 bases separating them. The CDR3 consists of 13 residues.

The CDR3 here is CASSLLLAKNIQYF. The CDR3 DNA is TGTGCCAGCAGCCTACTCCTAGCCAAAAACATTCAGTACTTC. The J gene is TRBJ2-4, the V gene TRBV6-5, with D unclear. The germline V and J ends were trimmed by 6 bases and 0 bases, with 9 bases remaining between them. The CDR3 totals 14 residues. Germline-derived CDR1 and CDR2 are MNHEY and SVGAGI.

This chain joins TRBV10-1 and TRBJ2-4; 8 bases fit TRBD1. Trimming took 3 bases from V and 4 from J; bases not matched to a gene: 2. Germline CDR1 and CDR2: WNHNN and SYGVQD (reference sequence). The CDR3 totals 14 residues. In nucleotides, the CDR3 is TGCGCCAGCAGTGACAGGGGGCCAAAAAACATTCAGTACTTC. Residues: CASSDRGPKNIQYF.